This TCR beta chain was obtained from a study of regulatory T cells in long-lasting Graves disease. The V and J ends lost 3 bases and 4 bases respectively, with 6 bases between them. From germline, CDR1 is DFQATT and CDR2 SNEGSKA (reference sequence). CDR3 length: 12 residues. Time point specified: persistent/refractory GD, antithyroid drugs over 5 years with positive TRAb. There was RNA extracted from PBMCs, and the TCR library was made from it. The authors drew patients from an endocrinology department in Xi'an, China. iRepertoire HTBI primers and Arm-PCR of CDR3 regions built TCR beta libraries. TCRdb independently ran MiXCR on the multiplex PCR reads; one entry per CDR3 protein. This table holds about 310,000 distinct CDR3 sequences, 22% found once.

The chain couples TRBV20-1 to TRBJ2-2; D ambiguous. The sample here was peripheral blood mononuclear cells (PBMCs), taken when the disease was refractory, from a patient treated with antithyroid drugs. The source of this sequence is a female donor with Graves disease. In nucleotides, the CDR3 is TGCAGTGCTAGCCCGAGCACCGGGGAGCTGTTTTTT. Translated, it gives CSASPSTGELFF.